This T cell receptor beta chain came from a study of shared clonotypes between healthy human individuals. V trimming: 3 bases; J trimming: 5 bases; junction bases outside the gene matches: 6. In germline, CDR1 is SEHNR, CDR2 FQNEAQ (reference sequence). The CDR3 is 15 residues long. The data were produced by immunoSEQ multiplex PCR, yet TCRdb's version contains in-frame clones alone and is incomplete. The sample contains approximately 2,300,000 clones, 80% to 95% of which appear only once. The source material was naive CD4+ T cells from PBMCs. Subset: CD45RA+ positively selected. The chain carries TRBV7-9 and TRBJ2-7, with TRBD1 matching over 11 bases. This receptor was taken from a man in his late teens or twenties in good health. Some clones in this sample may be carry-over from other donors' samples. The CDR3 spells CASSFGQGAHNEQYF. The CDR3 DNA is TGTGCCAGCAGCTTCGGACAGGGGGCGCACAACGAGCAGTACTTC.